These 3 T cell receptor beta chains were sequenced from one sample in a study of technical replicates of blood from a few donors. Assay: immunoSEQ multiplex PCR; the TCRdb copy retains only in-frame clones and omits some. The sample gives under 90,000 clones, around 94% of which show up once; roughly 0.23% is in the top ten. Specimen: T cells isolated from PBMCs. These receptor sequences come from a human donor in good health.

The chain combines TRBV27 with TRBJ2-1; 9 nucleotides align to TRBD1. This CDR3 is built from 16 residues. Germline V gene lookup returns CDR1 MNHEY and CDR2 SMNVEV (reference sequence). V dropped 3 bases and J dropped 10; count of bases not matched to a gene: 13. The CDR3 loop is CASSFRPGQGQGEQFF. The CDR3 DNA reads as TGTGCCAGCAGTTTTCGCCCGGGACAGGGTCAGGGCGAGCAGTTCTTC.

The V and J genes are TRBV6-6 and TRBJ1-4; 12 nucleotides line up with TRBD1. The CDR3 is 15 residues long. Germline CDR1 MNHNY, CDR2 SVGAGI (reference sequence). V lost 5 bases and J lost 7; bases outside the gene matches: 5. The CDR3 sequence: CASSGTGGRPEKLFF. CDR3 sequence (DNA): TGTGCCAGCAGTGGGACAGGGGGCCGCCCTGAAAAACTGTTTTTT.

The J gene is TRBJ2-7, the V gene TRBV7-9; 11 nucleotides match TRBD1. Germline values: CDR1 SEHNR, CDR2 FQNEAQ (reference sequence). CDR3 length: 15 amino acids. With V trimmed by 5 bases and J by 6 bases, 9 bases remained unmatched. The CDR3 loop is CASSPIGQGAGEQYF. In DNA, the CDR3 is TGTGCCAGCAGCCCCATCGGACAGGGGGCGGGCGAGCAGTACTTC.